The source of this TCR beta chain is a study of T cells in Graves' hyperthyroidism and ophthalmopathy. On this clonotype: Its antigen is currently unknown.

Study-wide results and limits: Ophthalmopathy was told apart from stable hyperthyroidism by a 13 V-J model. Model predictions of ophthalmopathy came a median around 6.5 months before onset. Blood also carried most thyroid clonotypes expanded above 0.001.

There were TCR beta CDR3 regions amplified from RNA transcripts. First-round RT-PCR of the TCR CDR3 relied on the HTBI primer set. TCRdb reprocessed the multiplex PCR reads with MiXCR, giving one entry per CDR3 protein. The table shows about 570,000 distinct CDR3 sequences, with about half occurring only once. V gave up 3 bases and J gave up 7 bases, with 22 bases separating them. Germline CDR1 and CDR2: ENHRY and SYGVKD. CDR3 size: 17 residues. Exclusion of patients followed from uncontrolled infection, other autoimmune disease, pregnancy or lactation. The chain has TRBV10-3 and TRBJ1-5; D is uncertain. Sequencing was performed on peripheral blood or thyroid tissue (not recorded which). The source is an adult woman with Graves' disease, either hyperthyroidism or ophthalmopathy (not recorded which). The CDR3 sequence is CAISDGQTLSYEQPQHF. Here the CDR3 DNA reads TGTGCCATCAGTGACGGTCAGACACTTTCCTACGAGCAGCCCCAGCATTTT.